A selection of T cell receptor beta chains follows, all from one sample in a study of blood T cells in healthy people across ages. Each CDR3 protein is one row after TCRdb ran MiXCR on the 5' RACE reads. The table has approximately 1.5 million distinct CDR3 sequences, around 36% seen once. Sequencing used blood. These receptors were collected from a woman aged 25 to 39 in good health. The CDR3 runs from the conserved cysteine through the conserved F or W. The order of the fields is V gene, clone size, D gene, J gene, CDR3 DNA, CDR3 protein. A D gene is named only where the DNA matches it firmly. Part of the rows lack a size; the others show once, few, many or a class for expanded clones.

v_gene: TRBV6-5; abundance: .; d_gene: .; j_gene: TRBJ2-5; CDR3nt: TGTGCCAGCAGTCCCACCCCCGTTATCCAAGAGACCCAGTACTTC; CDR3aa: CASSPTPVIQETQYF
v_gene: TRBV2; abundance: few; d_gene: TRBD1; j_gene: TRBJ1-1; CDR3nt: TGTGCCAGCAGAGGACAGGGGTTAAGCGCTTTCTTT; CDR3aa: CASRGQGLSAFF
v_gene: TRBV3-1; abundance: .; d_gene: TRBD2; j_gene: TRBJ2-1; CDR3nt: TGTGCCAGCAGCCCCCGGACTAGCGGGGGTGATGAGCAGTTCTTC; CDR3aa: CASSPRTSGGDEQFF
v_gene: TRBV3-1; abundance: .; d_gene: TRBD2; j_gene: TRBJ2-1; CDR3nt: TGTGCCAGCAGCCAAATACTAGCGCTAAAGAATGAGCAGTTCTTC; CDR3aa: CASSQILALKNEQFF
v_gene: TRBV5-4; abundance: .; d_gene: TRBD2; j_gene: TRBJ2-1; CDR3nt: TGTGCCAGCAGCTGGGGGACCGGGGGGGTGGGTAATGAGCAGTTCTTC; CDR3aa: CASSWGTGGVGNEQFF
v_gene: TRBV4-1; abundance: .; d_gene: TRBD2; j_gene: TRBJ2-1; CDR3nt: TGCGCCAGCAGCCACCCTAAGTATAATAGCGGGGGCAGTGAGCAGTTCTTC; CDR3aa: CASSHPKYNSGGSEQFF
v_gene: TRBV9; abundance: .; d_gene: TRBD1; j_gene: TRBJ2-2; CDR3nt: TGTGCCAGCAGCGGGCCGGGACAGGGGGGCGCCGGGGAGCTGTTTTTT; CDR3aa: CASSGPGQGGAGELFF
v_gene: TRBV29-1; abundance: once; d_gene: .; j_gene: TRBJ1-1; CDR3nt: TGCGGCGTTGAAGAGGATAGATTACTAATGAACACTGAAGCTTTCTTT; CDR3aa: CGVEEDRLLMNTEAFF
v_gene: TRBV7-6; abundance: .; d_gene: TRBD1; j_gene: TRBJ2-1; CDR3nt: TGTGCCAGCAGCTTAGCCCCCGGGACAGGGACAATAGATGAGCAGTTCTTC; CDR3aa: CASSLAPGTGTIDEQFF
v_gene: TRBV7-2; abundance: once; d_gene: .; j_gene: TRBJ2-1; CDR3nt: TGTGCCAGCAGCTCCCAGGCTAGCCTCCTCTACAATGAGCAGTTCTTC; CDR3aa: CASSSQASLLYNEQFF
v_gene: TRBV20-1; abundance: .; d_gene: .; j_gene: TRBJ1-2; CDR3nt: TGCAGTGCTACCCCACGAATTCCAGCTACGTTACCCTATGGCTACACCTTC; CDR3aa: CSATPRIPATLPYGYTF
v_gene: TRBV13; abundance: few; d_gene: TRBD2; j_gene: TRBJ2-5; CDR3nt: TGTGCCAGCAGCCTAAGTGGGCTAGCGGGGGCTACCCAGTACTTC; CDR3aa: CASSLSGLAGATQYF
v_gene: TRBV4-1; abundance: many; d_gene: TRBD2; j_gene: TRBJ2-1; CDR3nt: TGCGCCAGCAGCCAGGGACGGGGGGGATCGTCCTACAATGAGCAGTTCTTC; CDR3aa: CASSQGRGGSSYNEQFF
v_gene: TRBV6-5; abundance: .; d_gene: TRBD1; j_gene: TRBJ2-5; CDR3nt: TGTGCCAGCAGTCCAGGGGGAGTGAGCTCCTACGAGCACTACTTC; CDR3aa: CASSPGGVSSYEHYF
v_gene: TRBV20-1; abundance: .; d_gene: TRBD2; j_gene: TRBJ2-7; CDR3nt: TGCAGTGCTAGTACCGGGACTAGCGGGAGCCCTTACGAGCAGTACTTC; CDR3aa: CSASTGTSGSPYEQYF
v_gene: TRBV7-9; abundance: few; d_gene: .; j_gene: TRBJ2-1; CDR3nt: TGTGCCAGCATATATACGGGTTACTCCTACAATGAGCAGTTCTTC; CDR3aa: CASIYTGYSYNEQFF
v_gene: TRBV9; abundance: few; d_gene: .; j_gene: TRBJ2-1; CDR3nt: TGTGCCAGCAGCGGCGGACATCCGAACTACAATGAGCAGTTCTTC; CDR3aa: CASSGGHPNYNEQFF